Sequencing of this T cell receptor (beta chain) was carried out in a study of T cells in Graves' hyperthyroidism and ophthalmopathy. PBMCs came from 9 to 10 ml fresh peripheral blood. This clonotype was counted at least ten times. TCR beta CDR3 regions were amplified from RNA. During a first-round RT-PCR of the TCR CDR3, the HTBI primer set was used. TCRdb re-analysed the multiplex PCR reads in MiXCR, keeping a single row per CDR3 protein. This table holds over 500,000 distinct CDR3 sequences, about 14% found once. The CDR3 has 15 residues. The germline V gene has CDR1 SNHLY and CDR2 FYNNEI. V was clipped by 10 bases and J by 7 bases; unmatched bases: 19.

Sequencing was carried out using blood. The receptor was isolated from a woman in her 40s with Graves' hyperthyroidism. J is TRBJ2-7 and V is TRBV2; TRBD1 matches at 7 bases. CDR3 nucleotide sequence: TGTGCCATTACCGGGATAGCCGGGACAGTGGGGGAGCAGTACTTC. This sequence encodes CAITGIAGTVGEQYF.